Described below is a single T cell receptor (beta chain) sequence and its context. Its antigen is still unknown. The sample belongs to a study of cytomegalovirus exposure and HLA in healthy donors. Study information: Earlier, 150 million to 200 million T cells were analyzed, and about 100 million unique TCR beta sequences were found among them.

Overall study findings and caveats: HLA-A and HLA-B allele assignments for most subjects were reportedly predicted accurately using TCR beta sequences. TRBV6-2, TRBV6-3 and some other V segments were excluded as indistinguishable.

From germline, CDR1 is MNHEY and CDR2 SVGAGI. With V trimmed by 5 bases and J by 1 base, 4 bases remained unmatched. There are 14 residues in the CDR3. The study ran its PCR with 60 Vbeta and 13 Jbeta primers. The protocol was immunoSEQ multiplex PCR, while the TCRdb copy is restricted to in-frame clones and leaves out a portion. The table shows hundreds of thousands of clones, with 60% to 80% occurring only once. This chain uses TRBV6-5 with TRBJ2-7, with TRBD2 matching 8 bases. Sequenced: PBMCs. The clonotype comes from a male donor in good health and CMV-seronegative. CDR3 sequence (DNA): TGTGCCAGCAGTATTAGCGGGAAGTCCTACGAGCAGTACTTC. Protein: CASSISGKSYEQYF.